This T cell receptor (beta chain) was obtained from a study of shared clonotypes between healthy human individuals. This clone was observed a handful of times. Germline trimming cut 5 bases from V and 9 bases from J; bases unmatched to any gene: 8. The germline gives CDR1 SGHAT, CDR2 FQNNGV. The CDR3 spans 13 residues. The assay was immunoSEQ multiplex PCR, and TCRdb's table has in-frame clones only and misses some. The sample records 550,000 to 600,000 clones, about 80% being singletons. V is TRBV11-2 and J is TRBJ2-3, with 7 bases identical to TRBD1. The sequencing input was PBMCs. The source is a woman aged 40 to 50 in good health. Some clones in this sample may be carry-over from other donors' samples. The CDR3 DNA sequence: TGTGCCAGCAGCCGGACAGGTGGTTTGACGCAGTATTTT. Amino acids: CASSRTGGLTQYF.